The 14 T cell receptor beta chains below all came from one sample that was sequenced in a study of T cell changes during pregnancy in multiple sclerosis. The assay was immunoSEQ multiplex PCR, and TCRdb's table has in-frame clones only and misses some. The table has 85,000 to 100,000 clones, around 92% seen once. The source material was peripheral blood, sampled after pregnancy. Receptors originate from a female donor with multiple sclerosis, enrolled in a pregnancy study.

This rearrangement joins TRBV14 to TRBJ1-2; TRBD1 might be the D (5 bases). This CDR3 is 15 amino acids long. V was pared by 1 base and J by 3 bases, with 12 bases between. The germline V gene encodes CDR1 SGHDN and CDR2 FVKESK. CDR3 DNA sequence: TGTGCCAGCAGCCAAGGGATCGGGGGGGACTATGGCTACACCTTC. Encoded protein: CASSQGIGGDYGYTF.

The V call is TRBV20-1, the J call TRBJ2-3, with 7 positions matching TRBD2. The germline CDR1 and CDR2 sequences are DFQATT and SNEGSKA (reference sequence). V lost 6 bases and J lost 5; bases outside the gene matches: 2. This CDR3 region has 11 residues. The CDR3 region is CSALAVDTQYF. As DNA, the CDR3 is TGCAGTGCCCTAGCGGTAGATACGCAGTATTTT.

CDR3 sequence (DNA): TGTGCCTCGATGCGGGGTTGGGGTCAGCCCCAGCATTTT. Its translation: CASMRGWGQPQHF. The chain combines TRBV19 with TRBJ1-5, with D unclear. V lost 11 bases and J lost 6, with 17 bases in between. Germline CDR1 is LNHDA and CDR2 is SQIVND (reference sequence). CDR3 length: 13 residues. Looking up the rest from reference TRBV19 and TRBJ1-5 gives the full variable domain: DGGITQSPKYLFRKEGQNVTLSCEQNLNHDAMYWYRQDPGQGLRLIYYSQIVNDFQKGDIAEGYSVSREKKESFPLTVTSAQKNPTAFYLCASMRGWGQPQHFGDGTRLSIL.

The chain carries TRBV13 and TRBJ2-1; 16 nucleotides agree with TRBD2. CDR3 length: 17 residues. The V gene's germline CDR1 is PRHDT and CDR2 FYEKMQ (reference sequence). The V and J ends lost 4 bases and 9 bases, in that order; junction bases with no gene match: 9. The CDR3 loop reads CASSYGTSGGAGFEQFF. The CDR3 region has the DNA TGTGCCAGCAGCTATGGGACTAGCGGGGGGGCAGGTTTTGAGCAGTTCTTC.

The rearrangement links TRBV6-1 to TRBJ2-3; no definite D call. The CDR3 contains 16 residues. Trimming left V 3 bases short and J 2 bases short, with 15 bases between. Germline CDR1 reads MNHNS; CDR2 reads SASEGT. For the CDR3, the DNA is TGTGCCAGCAGTGACGGTGAGGCGTTCCACACAGATACGCAGTATTTT. Residues: CASSDGEAFHTDTQYF.

The V gene is TRBV6-1, the J gene TRBJ1-4; the D is unclear. Germline V gene data show CDR1 as MNHNS and CDR2 as SASEGT. The CDR3 is 16 amino acids. Trimming removed 4 bases from V and 0 bases from J, with 12 bases in between. The DNA for the CDR3 is TGTGCCAGCAGTGTTAGAGTTATTGCAACTAATGAAAAACTGTTTTTT. Its protein product is CASSVRVIATNEKLFF.

This chain connects TRBV2 to TRBJ2-3, with 12 bases identical to TRBD2. This CDR3 region has 15 residues. From germline, CDR1 is SNHLY and CDR2 FYNNEI. V was pared by 3 bases and J by 4 bases, with 2 bases of the junction left unmatched. CDR3 loop: CASSEPSGGADTQYF. CDR3 sequence (DNA): TGTGCCAGCAGTGAGCCTAGCGGGGGGGCAGATACGCAGTATTTT. Full variable domain (missing parts from reference TRBV2 and TRBJ2-3): EPEVTQTPSHQVTQMGQEVILRCVPISNHLYFYWYRQILGQKVEFLVSFYNNEISEKSEIFDDQFSVERPDGSNFTLKIRSTKLEDSAMYFCASSEPSGGADTQYFGPGTRLTVL.

This clone was recorded once. The chain employs TRBV18 and TRBJ2-1; possible D gene TRBD1, 6 bases. This CDR3 spans 13 amino acids. Trimming pared 6 bases from V and 6 bases from J, leaving 12 bases between. From germline, CDR1 is KGHSH and CDR2 LQKENI. This CDR3 reads CASSQTQGNEQFF. As DNA, the CDR3 is TGTGCCAGCTCCCAAACACAGGGCAATGAGCAGTTCTTC.

V and J are TRBV6-5 and TRBJ2-7, with D possibly matching TRBD2 (6 bases). CDR1 and CDR2 from the germline V gene are MNHEY and SVGAGI. Trimming pared 4 bases from V and 0 bases from J, leaving 13 bases between. The CDR3 sequence is 15 residues long. The CDR3 region has the DNA TGTGCCAGCAGTTCCAGGATGGGAGGCTCCTACGAGCAGTACTTC. This encodes CASSSRMGGSYEQYF.

This clone was seen more than once but under ten times. CDR3 residues: CASKGQGLGEQYF. The CDR3 region has the DNA TGTGCCAGTAAGGGGCAGGGGCTGGGCGAGCAGTACTTC. The chain recombines TRBV19 with TRBJ2-7; the D gene is possibly TRBD1 (6 bases). The CDR3 runs to 13 residues. V was shortened by 7 bases and J by 6 bases, with 16 bases between the two germline ends. The germline V gene has CDR1 LNHDA and CDR2 SQIVND (reference sequence).

This chain links TRBV6-5 with TRBJ2-7; the D is unclear. Per germline, CDR1 MNHEY and CDR2 SVGAGI. The CDR3 spans 13 residues. The V gene lost 2 bases and the J gene lost 1 base, with 6 bases spanning the gap. The CDR3 coding sequence is TGTGCCAGCAGTTACAGCCCTTCCTACGAGCAGTACTTC. This gives the protein CASSYSPSYEQYF.

This chain links TRBV5-4 with TRBJ1-1, with unresolved D. The V end was cut by 0 bases, the J end by 2 bases, with 5 bases between. CDR3 length: 13 amino acids. CDR1 and CDR2 from the germline V gene are SGHNT and YYREEE (reference sequence). In DNA, the CDR3 is TGTGCCAGCAGCTTGGACAGTAACACTGAAGCTTTCTTT. Residues: CASSLDSNTEAFF.

This chain joins TRBV5-1 and TRBJ2-5; no clear D. The CDR3 totals 14 residues. Trimming shortened V by 0 bases and J by 5 bases, and 11 bases separated the two germline ends. CDR1 SGHRS and CDR2 YFSETQ come from the germline V gene. The CDR3 reads CASSLASIGETQYF. For the CDR3, the DNA is TGCGCCAGCAGCTTGGCCTCTATCGGGGAGACCCAGTACTTC.

The gene calls are TRBV10-2 and TRBJ2-3; no firm D call. V gave up 0 bases and J gave up 5 bases, with 9 bases separating them. The length of the CDR3 is 14 residues. Germline loops: CDR1 WSHSY, CDR2 SAAADI. CDR3 nucleotide sequence: TGCGCCAGCAGTGAGTCGACTCTTCGAGATACGCAGTATTTT. The encoded protein is CASSESTLRDTQYF.